These T cell receptor beta chains were read from a single sample in a study of cytomegalovirus exposure and HLA in healthy donors. Produced via immunoSEQ multiplex PCR; TCRdb's table is partial and in-frame only. The table lists more than 110,000 clones, around 75% of them singletons. Material: PBMCs. The source is a female donor in good health and CMV-seronegative. The CDR3 runs from the conserved cysteine through the conserved F or W. A D gene is named only where the DNA matches it firmly. Size is omitted from some rows. Given values are once, few, many or a class for expanded clones.

J gene	clone size	V gene	D gene	CDR3 protein	CDR3 DNA
TRBJ2-2	few	TRBV19	.	CASSISRDTGELFF	TGTGCCAGTAGTATATCCAGGGATACCGGGGAGCTGTTTTTT
TRBJ2-3	once	TRBV11-2	.	CASSFRGDTQYF	TGTGCCAGCAGCTTCAGGGGAGATACGCAGTATTTT
TRBJ2-2	.	TRBV19	.	CASSFSPGTGELFF	TGTGCCAGTAGTTTCTCCCCGGGGACCGGGGAGCTGTTTTTT
TRBJ1-3	.	TRBV27	.	CASFTHPDMWDTIYF	TGTGCCAGTTTCACACACCCGGACATGTGGGACACCATATATTTT
TRBJ2-6	.	TRBV7-6	.	CASSLDLSGEGANVLTF	TGTGCCAGCAGCTTAGATCTCTCGGGGGAGGGGGCCAACGTCCTGACTTTC
TRBJ2-6	few	TRBV2	TRBD1	CASGDRGRGGANVLTF	TGTGCCAGCGGGGACAGGGGGCGTGGAGGGGCCAACGTCCTGACTTTC
TRBJ1-4	.	TRBV18	.	CASSPQPPVEKLFF	TGTGCCAGCTCACCACAGCCTCCGGTTGAAAAACTGTTTTTT
TRBJ2-1	.	TRBV7-2	.	CASSLASSSYNEQFF	TGTGCCAGCAGCTTAGCCTCGAGCTCCTACAATGAGCAGTTCTTC
TRBJ2-7	once	TRBV10-3	TRBD1	CAIGDRGSLGYEQYF	TGTGCCATCGGAGACAGGGGTTCTTTAGGCTACGAGCAGTACTTC
TRBJ1-4	.	TRBV28	.	CASSTQGLEDEKLFF	TGTGCCAGCAGCACGCAGGGACTTGAGGATGAAAAACTGTTTTTT
TRBJ2-2	.	TRBV19	.	CASGPGHGTGELFF	TGTGCCAGCGGGCCGGGACACGGCACCGGGGAGCTGTTTTTT
TRBJ2-7	.	TRBV15	.	CATSREGRVGEQYF	TGTGCCACCAGCAGAGAGGGCAGGGTGGGGGAGCAGTACTTC
TRBJ1-5	once	TRBV13	.	CASSPRTHYSNQPQHF	TGTGCCAGCAGCCCCCGGACACATTATAGCAATCAGCCCCAGCATTTT
TRBJ2-7	.	TRBV7-6	TRBD2	CASSLGDYPTYEQYF	TGTGCCAGCAGCTTAGGGGACTACCCTACCTACGAGCAGTACTTC
TRBJ2-1	.	TRBV2	TRBD1	CASSLRGREQFF	TGTGCCAGCAGTCTCAGGGGGCGCGAGCAGTTCTTC
TRBJ1-2	.	TRBV7-8	TRBD1	CASSLEGQGGNTYGYTF	TGTGCCAGCAGCTTAGAGGGACAGGGGGGGAACACCTATGGCTACACCTTC
TRBJ1-1	once	TRBV5-1	TRBD1	CASTRRTGNTEAFF	TGCGCCAGCACCCGTCGGACAGGGAACACTGAAGCTTTCTTT
TRBJ1-1	few	TRBV4-1	TRBD1	CASSLSGTGGPEAFF	TGCGCCAGCAGCCTCTCCGGGACAGGGGGCCCTGAAGCTTTCTTT
TRBJ2-7	.	TRBV7-2	.	CASSLGAFGDEQYF	TGTGCCAGCAGCTTAGGGGCGTTCGGTGACGAGCAGTACTTC
TRBJ1-5	.	TRBV7-8	.	CASSLLAGQPQHF	TGTGCCAGCAGCTTACTGGCGGGCCAGCCCCAGCATTTT
TRBJ1-1	once	TRBV11-3	TRBD1	CASSGTGSRTEAFF	TGTGCCAGCAGCGGGACAGGGTCTAGAACTGAAGCTTTCTTT
TRBJ2-5	.	TRBV9	.	CASSVGGVGETQYF	TGTGCCAGCAGCGTAGGGGGGGTCGGAGAGACCCAGTACTTC
TRBJ2-2	.	TRBV5-1	.	CASSLHSSATGELFF	TGCGCCAGCAGCTTGCACTCTAGTGCCACCGGGGAGCTGTTTTTT
TRBJ2-7	.	TRBV7-7	TRBD2	CASSLGLGLNYEQYF	TGTGCTAGCAGCTTAGGATTGGGACTAAACTACGAGCAGTACTTC
TRBJ2-2	.	TRBV9	TRBD2	CASSSSGANTGELFF	TGTGCCAGCAGTTCTAGCGGGGCGAACACCGGGGAGCTGTTTTTT
TRBJ2-3	.	TRBV7-2	TRBD2	CASSSTSGDGDTQYF	TGTGCCAGCAGCTCCACTAGCGGGGATGGAGATACGCAGTATTTT
TRBJ2-7	.	TRBV6-1	TRBD2	CASTPTSGSYEQYF	TGTGCCAGCACTCCTACTAGCGGATCCTACGAGCAGTACTTC
TRBJ1-1	few	TRBV10-3	TRBD1	CAISESQGAFTEAFF	TGTGCCATCAGTGAGTCCCAGGGGGCATTTACTGAAGCTTTCTTT
TRBJ2-7	.	TRBV2	TRBD2	CASSRLAGGRDEQYF	TGTGCCAGCAGTCGACTAGCGGGAGGGAGGGACGAGCAGTACTTC
TRBJ1-3	once	TRBV6-5	.	CASKVGVIAGNTIYF	TGTGCCAGCAAGGTCGGGGTTATAGCTGGAAACACCATATATTTT
TRBJ1-2	few	TRBV19	.	CASSIGQTYGYTF	TGTGCCAGTAGTATAGGACAGACTTATGGCTACACCTTC
TRBJ2-5	many	TRBV6-1	.	CASSVVRRETQYF	TGTGCCAGCAGTGTGGTCCGGCGGGAGACCCAGTACTTC
TRBJ1-2	.	TRBV28	.	CASSQLNYGYTF	TGTGCCAGCAGTCAGTTAAACTATGGCTACACCTTC
TRBJ2-3	.	TRBV11-3	.	CASSFGTDTQYF	TGTGCCAGCAGCTTCGGGACAGATACGCAGTATTTT
TRBJ2-7	.	TRBV5-1	.	CASRDVGGTYEQYF	TGCGCCAGCAGGGACGTGGGGGGAACCTACGAGCAGTACTTC
TRBJ1-1	.	TRBV30	.	CAWSAKGPPREAFF	TGTGCCTGGAGCGCTAAGGGGCCCCCCCGTGAAGCTTTCTTT
TRBJ2-5	.	TRBV5-1	TRBD2	CASSLAVAGTLETQYF	TGCGCCAGCAGCTTGGCAGTAGCGGGGACCTTGGAGACCCAGTACTTC
TRBJ2-5	.	TRBV4-3	TRBD1	CASSQVASRGQGTQYF	TGCGCCAGCAGCCAAGTCGCAAGCAGGGGGCAGGGGACCCAGTACTTC
TRBJ1-1	.	TRBV4-1	.	CASSQDLQLNTEAFF	TGCGCCAGCAGCCAAGATTTGCAGTTGAACACTGAAGCTTTCTTT
TRBJ2-5	.	TRBV11-2	TRBD1	CASRPSGGAGETQYF	TGTGCCAGCAGGCCCTCAGGGGGCGCGGGGGAGACCCAGTACTTC
TRBJ2-7	.	TRBV7-9	.	CASSLSGTSPLGQYF	TGTGCCAGCAGCTTATCCGGGACATCCCCCCTTGGGCAGTACTTC
TRBJ2-3	.	TRBV29-1	.	CSRGGETPTDTQYF	TGCAGCAGGGGGGGAGAGACTCCCACAGATACGCAGTATTTT
TRBJ2-2	few	TRBV4-3	TRBD2	CASSQDIAGANTGELFF	TGCGCCAGCAGCCAAGATATAGCGGGGGCTAACACCGGGGAGCTGTTTTTT
TRBJ1-4	.	TRBV2	.	CASSFWTSKEKLFF	TGTGCCAGCAGCTTCTGGACTAGTAAGGAAAAACTGTTTTTT
TRBJ2-5	.	TRBV15	TRBD2	CATSRGSGTTQETQYF	TGTGCCACCAGCAGAGGCTCCGGGACTACCCAAGAGACCCAGTACTTC
TRBJ2-7	.	TRBV5-4	TRBD1	CASSSARQGPYEQYF	TGTGCCAGCAGCTCGGCACGACAGGGACCCTACGAGCAGTACTTC
TRBJ1-4	.	TRBV10-3	.	CAHSRDTDEKLFF	TGTGCCCACTCTCGGGACACAGATGAAAAACTGTTTTTT
TRBJ2-7	.	TRBV5-6	.	CASSSGRGSYEQYF	TGTGCCAGCAGCTCCGGCAGAGGCTCCTACGAGCAGTACTTC
TRBJ2-3	.	TRBV7-9	.	CASSLGGGRDTQYF	TGTGCCAGCAGCTTAGGCGGAGGCAGGGATACGCAGTATTTT
TRBJ2-7	.	TRBV29-1	TRBD1	CSVDSGTGTIEQYF	TGCAGCGTTGACTCTGGGACAGGGACCATCGAGCAGTACTTC
TRBJ1-1	.	TRBV12-5	.	CASGSEGSPEAFF	TGTGCTAGTGGTTCTGAGGGAAGTCCTGAAGCTTTCTTT
TRBJ2-7	.	TRBV28	.	CASSLVRSGFQGSYEQYF	TGTGCCAGCAGTTTGGTTCGGTCCGGATTTCAGGGGTCCTACGAGCAGTACTTC
TRBJ1-2	few	TRBV25-1	.	CASTSGEGGGYTF	TGTGCCAGCACTTCAGGAGAGGGAGGGGGCTACACCTTC